This T cell receptor (beta chain) was found in a study of Ad26.COV2.S vaccination and SARS-CoV-2 variants. Study findings and constraints: In TCR breadth and depth analyses, total T cell responses may have been underestimated. Placebo recipients and vaccine recipients were similar in non-spike TCR breadth. Once vaccination had occurred, spike-specific CD8+ and CD4+ T cell responses reportedly showed substantial breadth.

Indicated treatment: 15 to 20 received Ad26.COV2.S at low or high dose, single or two shots; 5 received placebo; per-sample allocation not given. All samples were drawn on day 63, counting from the first vaccine or placebo injection. Remarks on this clone: Its antigen is undetermined.

Method: immunoSEQ multiplex PCR; TCRdb's copy keeps in-frame clones and lacks some. The sample contains a few hundred thousand clones, 80% to 95% of which appear only once. The CDR3 consists of 15 residues. The germline V gene encodes CDR1 SNHLY and CDR2 FYNNEI. V was clipped by 3 bases and J by 4 bases, with 15 bases between them. Material: peripheral blood, obtained in a trial of Ad26.COV2.S vaccine versus placebo. The TCR comes from a person between 18 and 65 years old who received the Ad26.COV2.S COVID-19 vaccine or a placebo. The J gene is TRBJ1-1, the V gene TRBV2, with TRBD1 as a possible D gene (5 bases). The CDR3 loop is CASSEHGTPGTEAFF. Written as DNA, the CDR3 is TGTGCCAGCAGTGAGCACGGGACCCCCGGCACTGAAGCTTTCTTT.